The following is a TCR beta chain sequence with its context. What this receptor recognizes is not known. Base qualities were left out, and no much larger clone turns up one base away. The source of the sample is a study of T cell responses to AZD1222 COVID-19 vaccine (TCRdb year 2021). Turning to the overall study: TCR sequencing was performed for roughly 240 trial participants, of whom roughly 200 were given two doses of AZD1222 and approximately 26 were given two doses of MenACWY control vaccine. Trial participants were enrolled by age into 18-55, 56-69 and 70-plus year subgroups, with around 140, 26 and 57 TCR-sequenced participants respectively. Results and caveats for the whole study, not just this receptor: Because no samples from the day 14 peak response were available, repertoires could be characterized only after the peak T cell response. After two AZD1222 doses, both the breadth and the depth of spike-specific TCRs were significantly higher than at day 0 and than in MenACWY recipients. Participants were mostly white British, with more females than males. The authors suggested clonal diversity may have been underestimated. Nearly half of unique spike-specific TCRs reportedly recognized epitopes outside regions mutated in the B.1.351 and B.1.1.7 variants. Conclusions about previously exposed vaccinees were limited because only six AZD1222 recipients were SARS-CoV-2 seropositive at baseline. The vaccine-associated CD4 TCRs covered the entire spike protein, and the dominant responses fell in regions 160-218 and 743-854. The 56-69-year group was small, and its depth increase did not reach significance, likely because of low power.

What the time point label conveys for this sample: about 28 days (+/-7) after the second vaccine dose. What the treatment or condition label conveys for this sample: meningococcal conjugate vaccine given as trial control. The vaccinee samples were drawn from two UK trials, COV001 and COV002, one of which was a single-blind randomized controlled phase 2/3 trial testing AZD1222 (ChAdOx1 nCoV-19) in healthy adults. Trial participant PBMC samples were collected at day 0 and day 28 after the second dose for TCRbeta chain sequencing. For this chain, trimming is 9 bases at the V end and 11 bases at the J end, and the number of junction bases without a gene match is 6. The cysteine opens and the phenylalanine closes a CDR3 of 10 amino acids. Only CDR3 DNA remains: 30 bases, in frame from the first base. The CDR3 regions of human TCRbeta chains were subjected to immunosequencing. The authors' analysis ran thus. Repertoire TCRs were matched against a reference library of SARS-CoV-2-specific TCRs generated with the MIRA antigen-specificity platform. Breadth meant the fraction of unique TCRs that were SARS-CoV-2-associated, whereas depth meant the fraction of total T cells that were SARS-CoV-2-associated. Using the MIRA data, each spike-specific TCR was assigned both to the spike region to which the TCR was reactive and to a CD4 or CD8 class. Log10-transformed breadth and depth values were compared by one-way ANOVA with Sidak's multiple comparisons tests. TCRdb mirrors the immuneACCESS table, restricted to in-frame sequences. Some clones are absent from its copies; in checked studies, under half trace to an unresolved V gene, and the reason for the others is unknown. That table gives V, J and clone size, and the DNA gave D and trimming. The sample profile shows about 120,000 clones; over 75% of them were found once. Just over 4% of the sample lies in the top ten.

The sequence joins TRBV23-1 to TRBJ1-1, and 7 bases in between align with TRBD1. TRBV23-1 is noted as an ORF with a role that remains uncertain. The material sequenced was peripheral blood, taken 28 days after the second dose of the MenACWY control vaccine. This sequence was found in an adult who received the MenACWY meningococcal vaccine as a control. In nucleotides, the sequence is TGCGCCAGAACAGGGGTTCACGCTTTCTTT. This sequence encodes CARTGVHAFF.